Described below is a single TCR beta chain sequence and its context. The antigen is unknown. CDR1 and CDR2 (germline): SGHVS, FNYEAQ. With V trimmed by 5 bases and J by 1 base, 11 bases remained unmatched. The CDR3 has 17 amino acids. These data belong to a study of shared clonotypes between healthy human individuals. At the level of the study: Aged 18 to 49, the donors were two women and a few men. Three CD4 naive, three CD4 memory, two CD8 naive and one CD8 memory plate were used per donor.

Cells designated naive CD8 were CD45RO-negative and were positively selected for CCR7, with terminally differentiated effector memory CD45RA+ cells excluded. General study findings and limits: Naive CD4 clonotype sharing across several donors was about 5.3%.

The assay was carried out at the deep level. Assay: immunoSEQ multiplex PCR; the TCRdb copy retains only in-frame clones and omits some. Here the sample spans 1.5 million to 2.5 million clones, over 85% being singletons. Sequenced: naive CD8+ T cells sorted from blood. This chain connects TRBV7-6 to TRBJ2-7, with 10 bases aligning to TRBD1. This clonotype was sampled from a man aged 18 to 29 in good health. The CDR3 DNA reads as TGTGCCAGCAGCGCGGGACAGGGGATGAGTACTTCCTACGAGCAGTACTTC. It encodes CASSAGQGMSTSYEQYF.